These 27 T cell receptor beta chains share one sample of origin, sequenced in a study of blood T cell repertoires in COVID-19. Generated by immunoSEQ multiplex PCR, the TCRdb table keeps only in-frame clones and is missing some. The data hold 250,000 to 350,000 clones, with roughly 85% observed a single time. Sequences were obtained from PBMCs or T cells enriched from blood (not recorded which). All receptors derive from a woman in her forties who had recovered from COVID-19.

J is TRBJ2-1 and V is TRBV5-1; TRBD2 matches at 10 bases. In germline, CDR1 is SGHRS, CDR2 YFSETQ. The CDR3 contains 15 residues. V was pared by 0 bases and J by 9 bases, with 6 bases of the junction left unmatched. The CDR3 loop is CASSLAAGGPREQFF. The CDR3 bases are TGCGCCAGCAGCTTGGCAGCGGGAGGGCCTCGTGAGCAGTTCTTC.

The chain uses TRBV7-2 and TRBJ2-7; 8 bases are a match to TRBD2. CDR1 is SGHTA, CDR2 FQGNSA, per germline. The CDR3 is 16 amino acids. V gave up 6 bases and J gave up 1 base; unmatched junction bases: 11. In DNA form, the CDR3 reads TGTGCCAGCAGGCAACCCGGGACTAGGGAGTCCTACGAGCAGTACTTC. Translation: CASRQPGTRESYEQYF.

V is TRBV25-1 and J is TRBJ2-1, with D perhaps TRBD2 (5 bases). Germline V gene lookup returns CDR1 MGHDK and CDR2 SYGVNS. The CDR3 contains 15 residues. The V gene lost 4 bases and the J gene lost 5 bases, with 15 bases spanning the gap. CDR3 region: CASSAAQEVHNEQFF. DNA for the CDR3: TGTGCCAGCAGTGCGGCCCAGGAGGTCCACAATGAGCAGTTCTTC.

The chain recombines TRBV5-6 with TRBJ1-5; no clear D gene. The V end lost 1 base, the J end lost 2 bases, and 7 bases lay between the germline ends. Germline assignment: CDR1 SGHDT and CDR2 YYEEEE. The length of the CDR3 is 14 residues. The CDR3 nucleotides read TGTGCCAGCAGCTTGTGGCAGGGCAATCAGCCCCAGCATTTT. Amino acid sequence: CASSLWQGNQPQHF.

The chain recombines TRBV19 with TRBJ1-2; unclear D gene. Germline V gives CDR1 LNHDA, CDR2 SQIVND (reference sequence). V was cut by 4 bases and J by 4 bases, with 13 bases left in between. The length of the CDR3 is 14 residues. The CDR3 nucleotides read TGTGCCAGTAGTAAGGAGAGATACCCCTATGGCTACACCTTC. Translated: CASSKERYPYGYTF. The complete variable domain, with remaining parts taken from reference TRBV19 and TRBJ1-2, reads DGGITQSPKYLFRKEGQNVTLSCEQNLNHDAMYWYRQDPGQGLRLIYYSQIVNDFQKGDIAEGYSVSREKKESFPLTVTSAQKNPTAFYLCASSKERYPYGYTFGSGTRLTVV.

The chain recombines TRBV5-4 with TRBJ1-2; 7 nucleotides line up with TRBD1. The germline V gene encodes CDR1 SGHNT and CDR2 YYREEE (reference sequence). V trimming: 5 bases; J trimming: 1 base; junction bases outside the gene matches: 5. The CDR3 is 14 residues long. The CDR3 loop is CASRPGGNNYGYTF. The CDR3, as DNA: TGTGCCAGCAGGCCAGGGGGTAATAACTATGGCTACACCTTC.

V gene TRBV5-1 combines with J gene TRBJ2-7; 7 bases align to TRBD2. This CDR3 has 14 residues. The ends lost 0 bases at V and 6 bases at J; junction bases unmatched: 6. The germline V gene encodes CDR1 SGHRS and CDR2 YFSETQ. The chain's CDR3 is CASSLVAGAVEQYF. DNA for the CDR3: TGCGCCAGCAGCTTGGTTGCGGGAGCGGTCGAGCAGTACTTC.

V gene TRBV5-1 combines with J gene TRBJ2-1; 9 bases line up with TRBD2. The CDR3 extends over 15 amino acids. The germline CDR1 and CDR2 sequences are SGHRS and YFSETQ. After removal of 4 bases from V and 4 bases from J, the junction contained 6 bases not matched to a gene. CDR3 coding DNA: TGCGCCAGCAGCCCGGGACTAGCAGTTTACAATGAGCAGTTCTTC. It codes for CASSPGLAVYNEQFF.

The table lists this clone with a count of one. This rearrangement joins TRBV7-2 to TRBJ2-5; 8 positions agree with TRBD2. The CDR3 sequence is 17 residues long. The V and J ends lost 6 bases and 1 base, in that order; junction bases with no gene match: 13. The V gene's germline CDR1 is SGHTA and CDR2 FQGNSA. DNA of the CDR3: TGTGCCAGCAGTAAAGAAGTGGCGCTAGCGGGCCAAGAGACCCAGTACTTC. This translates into CASSKEVALAGQETQYF.

CDR3 nucleotide sequence: TGTGCCAGCGCGGGACTAGCGGGCACAGATACGCAGTATTTT. Amino acid sequence: CASAGLAGTDTQYF. The V call is TRBV18, the J call TRBJ2-3; 11 bases line up with TRBD2. The CDR3 extends over 14 amino acids. Germline CDR1 KGHSH, CDR2 LQKENI. Trimming at V came to 8 bases and at J to 1 base, leaving 2 bases not matched to a gene. Full variable domain (outside the CDR3, taken from reference TRBV18 and TRBJ2-3): NAGVMQNPRHLVRRRGQEARLRCSPMKGHSHVYWYRQLPEEGLKFMVYLQKENIIDESGMPKERFSAEFPKEGPSILRIQQVVRGDSAAYFCASAGLAGTDTQYFGPGTRLTVL.

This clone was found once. CDR3 amino acids: CASMTVYSNQPQHF. DNA of the CDR3: TGTGCCAGCATGACAGTGTATAGCAATCAGCCCCAGCATTTT. The J gene is TRBJ1-5, the V gene TRBV21-1; the D call of TRBD1 is as the table states it, not checked on the DNA. TRBV21-1 is tagged as a pseudogene. The CDR3 length is 14 residues.

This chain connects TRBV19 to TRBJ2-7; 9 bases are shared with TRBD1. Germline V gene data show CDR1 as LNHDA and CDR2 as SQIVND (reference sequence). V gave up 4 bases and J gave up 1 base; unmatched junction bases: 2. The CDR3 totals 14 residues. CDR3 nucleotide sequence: TGTGCCAGTAGTAGAGGACAGGGGTCCTACGAGCAGTACTTC. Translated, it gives CASSRGQGSYEQYF.

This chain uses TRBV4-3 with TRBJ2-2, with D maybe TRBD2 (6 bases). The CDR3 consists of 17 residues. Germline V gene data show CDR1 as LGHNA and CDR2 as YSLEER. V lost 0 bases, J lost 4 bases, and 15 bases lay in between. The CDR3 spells CASSQDKGLYFTGELFF. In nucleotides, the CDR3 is TGCGCCAGCAGCCAAGATAAAGGACTATACTTCACCGGGGAGCTGTTTTTT.

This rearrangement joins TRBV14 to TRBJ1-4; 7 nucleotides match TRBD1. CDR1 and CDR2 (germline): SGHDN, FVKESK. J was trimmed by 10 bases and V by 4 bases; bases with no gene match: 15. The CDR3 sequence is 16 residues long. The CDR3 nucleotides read TGTGCCAGCAGCCCCACCATAGGGACAGCGTTCGGAAAACTGTTTTTT. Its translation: CASSPTIGTAFGKLFF.

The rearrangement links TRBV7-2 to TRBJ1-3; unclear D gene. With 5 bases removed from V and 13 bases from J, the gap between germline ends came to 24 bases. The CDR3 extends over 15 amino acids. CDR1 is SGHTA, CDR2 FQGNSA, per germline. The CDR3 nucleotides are TGTGCCAGCAGCCCTATAGCCCGCTCAGATGACGGTATATATTTT. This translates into CASSPIARSDDGIYF.

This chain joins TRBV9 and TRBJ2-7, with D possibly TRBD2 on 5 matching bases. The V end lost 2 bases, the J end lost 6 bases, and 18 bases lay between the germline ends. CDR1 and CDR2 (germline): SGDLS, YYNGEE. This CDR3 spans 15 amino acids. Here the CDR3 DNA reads TGTGCCAGCAGCGTCAGTCTAGCCGACGCTGCCGAGCAGTACTTC. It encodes CASSVSLADAAEQYF.

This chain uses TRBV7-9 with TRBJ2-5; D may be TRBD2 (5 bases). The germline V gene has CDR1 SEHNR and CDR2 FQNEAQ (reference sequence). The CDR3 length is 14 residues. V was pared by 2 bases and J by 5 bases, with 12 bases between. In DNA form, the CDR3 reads TGTGCCAGCAGCTTAAGCGAGGGTAGGGAGACCCAGTACTTC. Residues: CASSLSEGRETQYF.

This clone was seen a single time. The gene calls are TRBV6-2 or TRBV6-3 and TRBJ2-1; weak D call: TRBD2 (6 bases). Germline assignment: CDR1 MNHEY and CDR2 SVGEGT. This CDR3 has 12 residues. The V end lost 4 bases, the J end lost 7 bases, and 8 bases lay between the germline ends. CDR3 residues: CASSLTSNEQFF. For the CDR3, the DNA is TGTGCCAGCAGTTTGACTAGTAATGAGCAGTTCTTC.

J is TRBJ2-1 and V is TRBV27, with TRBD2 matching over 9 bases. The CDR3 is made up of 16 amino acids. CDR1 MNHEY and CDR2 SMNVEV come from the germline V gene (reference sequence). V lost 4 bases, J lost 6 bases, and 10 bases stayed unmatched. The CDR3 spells CASSSLGGRGANEQFF. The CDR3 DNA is TGTGCCAGCAGTTCCCTGGGCGGGAGGGGGGCCAATGAGCAGTTCTTC.

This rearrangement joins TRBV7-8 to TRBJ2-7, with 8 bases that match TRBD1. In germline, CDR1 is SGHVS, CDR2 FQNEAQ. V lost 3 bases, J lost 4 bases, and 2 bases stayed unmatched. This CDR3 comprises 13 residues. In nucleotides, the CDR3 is TGTGCCAGCAGCTTGCAGGGGGCTTACGAGCAGTACTTC. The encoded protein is CASSLQGAYEQYF.

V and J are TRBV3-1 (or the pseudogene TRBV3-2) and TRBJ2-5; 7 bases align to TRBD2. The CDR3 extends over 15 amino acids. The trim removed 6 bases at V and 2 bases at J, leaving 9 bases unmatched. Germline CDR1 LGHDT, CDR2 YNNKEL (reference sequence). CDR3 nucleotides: TGTGCCAGCAGGTGGGAGGGAGGGCAACAAGAGACCCAGTACTTC. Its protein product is CASRWEGGQQETQYF.

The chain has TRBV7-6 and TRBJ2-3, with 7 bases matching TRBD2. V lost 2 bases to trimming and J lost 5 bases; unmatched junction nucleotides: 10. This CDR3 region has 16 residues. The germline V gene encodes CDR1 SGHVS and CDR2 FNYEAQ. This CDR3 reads CASSLLTRGGLDTQYF. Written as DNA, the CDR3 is TGTGCCAGCAGCTTATTGACAAGGGGAGGGTTAGATACGCAGTATTTT.

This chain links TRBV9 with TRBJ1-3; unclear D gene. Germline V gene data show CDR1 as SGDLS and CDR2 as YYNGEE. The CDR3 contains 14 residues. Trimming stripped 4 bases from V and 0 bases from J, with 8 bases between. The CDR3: CASSTTSSGNTIYF. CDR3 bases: TGTGCCAGCAGCACAACATCCTCTGGAAACACCATATATTTT.

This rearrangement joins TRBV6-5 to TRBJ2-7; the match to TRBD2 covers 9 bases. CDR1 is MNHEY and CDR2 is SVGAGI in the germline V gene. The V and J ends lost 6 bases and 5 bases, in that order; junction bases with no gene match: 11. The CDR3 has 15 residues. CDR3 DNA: TGTGCCAGCAGAACGGGACTAGCCTACGGGAACGAGCAGTACTTC. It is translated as CASRTGLAYGNEQYF.

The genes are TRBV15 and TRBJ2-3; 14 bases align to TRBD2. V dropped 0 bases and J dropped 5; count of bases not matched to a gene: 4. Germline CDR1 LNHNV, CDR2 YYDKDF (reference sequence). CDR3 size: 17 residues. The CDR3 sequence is CATSRDNGLAGGDTQYF. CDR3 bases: TGTGCCACCAGCAGAGATAACGGACTAGCGGGAGGAGATACGCAGTATTTT.

The CDR3 nucleotides are TGTGCCAGCAGCCCATCGACCCGGACAACGTATGCAGATACGCAGTATTTT. It codes for CASSPSTRTTYADTQYF. The chain employs TRBV7-9 and TRBJ2-3; possibly TRBD1 for D (5 bases). CDR3 size: 17 residues. Germline V gives CDR1 SEHNR, CDR2 FQNEAQ (reference sequence). V was cut by 5 bases and J by 4 bases, with 22 bases left in between.

The CDR3 sequence is CASSERFNYGYTF. Written as DNA, the CDR3 is TGTGCCAGTTCCGAGCGGTTTAACTATGGCTACACCTTC. The V and J genes are TRBV19 and TRBJ1-2; unclear D gene. The CDR3 sequence is 13 residues long. Trimming took 8 bases from V and 1 from J, leaving 11 bases between them. Germline values: CDR1 LNHDA, CDR2 SQIVND (reference sequence).